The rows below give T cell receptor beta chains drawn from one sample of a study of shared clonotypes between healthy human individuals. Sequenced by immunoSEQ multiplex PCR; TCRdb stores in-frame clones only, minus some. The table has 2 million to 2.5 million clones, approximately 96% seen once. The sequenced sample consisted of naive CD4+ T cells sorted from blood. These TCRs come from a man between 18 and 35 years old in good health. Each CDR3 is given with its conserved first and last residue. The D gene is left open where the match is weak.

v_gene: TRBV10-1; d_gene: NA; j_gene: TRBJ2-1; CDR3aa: CASSPGGSPRSSYNEQFF
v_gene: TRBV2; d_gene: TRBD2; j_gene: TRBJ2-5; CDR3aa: CASSLLAGGPETQYF
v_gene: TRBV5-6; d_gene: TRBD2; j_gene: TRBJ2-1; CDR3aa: CASSLLAGGLNEQFF
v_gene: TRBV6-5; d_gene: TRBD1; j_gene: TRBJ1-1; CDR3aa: CASRRQGEAFF
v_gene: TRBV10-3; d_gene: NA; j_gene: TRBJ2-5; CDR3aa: CAISESRGEWETQYF
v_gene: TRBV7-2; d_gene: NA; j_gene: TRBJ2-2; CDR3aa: CASSSPRSWGVGELFF
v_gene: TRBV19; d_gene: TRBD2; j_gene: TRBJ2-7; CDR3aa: CASSVTGGTYEQYF
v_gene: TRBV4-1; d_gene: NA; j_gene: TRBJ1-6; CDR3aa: CASSQPGQGQISPLHF
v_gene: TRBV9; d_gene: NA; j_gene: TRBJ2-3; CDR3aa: CASSVGAAEDTQYF
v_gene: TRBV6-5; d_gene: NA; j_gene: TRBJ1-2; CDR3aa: CASKLEDYGYTF
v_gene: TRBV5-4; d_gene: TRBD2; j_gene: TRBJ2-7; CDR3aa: CASSPTSGSFYEQYF
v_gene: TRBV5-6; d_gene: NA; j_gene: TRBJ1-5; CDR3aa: CASSLVGQPQHF
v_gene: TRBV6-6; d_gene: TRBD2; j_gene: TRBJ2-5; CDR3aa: CATYGGSGRAGETQYF
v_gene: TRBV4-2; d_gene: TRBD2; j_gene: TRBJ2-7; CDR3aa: CASSREGLAGRSSYEQYF
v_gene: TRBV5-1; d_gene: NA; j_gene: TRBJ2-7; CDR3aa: CASSLVSNEQYF
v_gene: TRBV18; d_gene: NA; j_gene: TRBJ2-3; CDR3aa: CASSLLLTDTQYF
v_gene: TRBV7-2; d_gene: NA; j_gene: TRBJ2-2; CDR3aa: CASGSGLAGTGELFF